The present T cell receptor beta chain was sequenced within a study of naive and memory T cell subsets. Two oligonucleotides, mixed equimolar, formed the beta constant-region primer covering TRBC1 and TRBC2. One entry per CDR3 protein results from TCRdb running MiXCR on the UMI-ligation and nested PCR reads. The sample includes around 31,000 distinct CDR3 sequences, around 10% of them seen just once. The V end was cut by 1 base, the J end by 0 bases, with 10 bases between. The CDR3 runs 15 residues. Germline V gene data show CDR1 as GTSNPN and CDR2 as SVGIG (reference sequence). This clonotype occurred many times.

Sequencing was performed on effector memory CD4+ T cells from blood. As for subset: effector memory, CD45RA- CD27-. The clonotype originates from a human donor in good health. The chain links TRBV30 to TRBJ2-4; no firm D call. The CDR3 sequence: CAWSGGVLAKNIQYF. The CDR3 coding sequence is TGTGCCTGGAGTGGTGGGGTTCTAGCCAAAAACATTCAGTACTTC.